This T cell receptor (beta chain) was observed in a study of blood T cell repertoires in COVID-19. Across the study: COVID-19 samples from acute and convalescent phases originated in the United States, Italy and Spain. PBMCs, B-cell-depleted T cells, or T cells were the source of the cDNA or gDNA that made up the material.

As originally analysed: For nucleated cells, counts were estimated from reference gene primer amplification. TCRdb's table, derived via immunoSEQ multiplex PCR, lists solely in-frame clones and lacks some. Clone size and V and J calls were adopted from that table, with D and trimming inferred from the DNA. Of 70,000 to 85,000 clones in the sample, roughly 88% were seen once. The CDR3 length is 13 residues. V dropped 7 bases and J dropped 4; count of bases not matched to a gene: 5. The germline gives CDR1 SQVTM, CDR2 ANQGSEA. The clonotype comes from a man between 65 and 85 years old with active or convalescent COVID-19. The V gene is TRBV29-1, the J gene TRBJ1-4, with 8 bases that match TRBD1. The sequencing input was peripheral blood. The DNA of the CDR3 is TGCAGCGCCTCAGGGGGCCTTAATGAAAAACTGTTTTTT. Amino acids: CSASGGLNEKLFF.